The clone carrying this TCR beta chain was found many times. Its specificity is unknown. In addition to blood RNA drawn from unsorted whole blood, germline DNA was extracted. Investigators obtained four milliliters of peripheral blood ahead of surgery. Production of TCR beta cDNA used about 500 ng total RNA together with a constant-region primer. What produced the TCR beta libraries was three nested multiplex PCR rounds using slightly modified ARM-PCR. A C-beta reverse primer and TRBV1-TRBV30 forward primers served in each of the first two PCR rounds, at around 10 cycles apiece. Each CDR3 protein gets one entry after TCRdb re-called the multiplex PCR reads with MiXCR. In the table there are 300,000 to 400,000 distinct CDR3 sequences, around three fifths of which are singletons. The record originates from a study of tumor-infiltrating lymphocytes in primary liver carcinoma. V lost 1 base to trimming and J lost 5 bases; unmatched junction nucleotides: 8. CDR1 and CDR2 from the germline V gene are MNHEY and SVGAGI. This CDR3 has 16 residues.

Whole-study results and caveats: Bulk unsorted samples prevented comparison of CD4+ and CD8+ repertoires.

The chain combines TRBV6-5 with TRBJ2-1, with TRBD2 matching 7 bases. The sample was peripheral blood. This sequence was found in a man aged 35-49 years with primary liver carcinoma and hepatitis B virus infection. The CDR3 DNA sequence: TGTGCCAGCAGTTACTTACCTCTTCGGGGGGACAATGAGCAGTTCTTC. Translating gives CASSYLPLRGDNEQFF.